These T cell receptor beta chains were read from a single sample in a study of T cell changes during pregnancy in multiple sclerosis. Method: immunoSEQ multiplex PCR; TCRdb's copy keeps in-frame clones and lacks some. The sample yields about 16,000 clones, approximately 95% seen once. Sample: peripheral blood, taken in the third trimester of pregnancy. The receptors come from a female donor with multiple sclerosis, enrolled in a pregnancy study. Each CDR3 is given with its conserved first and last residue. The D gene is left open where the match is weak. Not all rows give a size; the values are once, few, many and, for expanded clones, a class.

CSVVGGSGNTIYF | TGCAGCGTTGTGGGGGGCTCTGGAAACACCATATATTTT | TRBJ1-3 | . | . | TRBV29-1
CAIRAQDKETQYF | TGTGCCATCAGAGCCCAGGACAAAGAGACCCAGTACTTC | TRBJ2-5 | . | . | TRBV10-3
CASSLQLAGGWKQYF | TGTGCCAGCAGTTTACAACTAGCGGGAGGGTGGAAGCAGTACTTC | TRBJ2-7 | . | TRBD2 | TRBV28
CASSQRGNTEAFF | TGTGCCAGCAGTCAACGGGGGAACACTGAAGCTTTCTTT | TRBJ1-1 | . | . | TRBV6-6
CASSGAGGSSYNEQFF | TGTGCCAGCAGCGGAGCGGGAGGGAGCTCCTACAATGAGCAGTTCTTC | TRBJ2-1 | . | TRBD2 | TRBV9
CSAPTQGLETQYF | TGCAGCGCCCCAACTCAGGGTCTAGAGACCCAGTACTTC | TRBJ2-5 | . | . | TRBV29-1
CASSFRLAGDEQFF | TGCGCCAGCAGCTTCCGACTAGCGGGGGATGAGCAGTTCTTC | TRBJ2-1 | . | TRBD2 | TRBV5-1
CASSEGERGFSYEQYF | TGTGCCAGCAGTGAAGGGGAGCGAGGGTTTAGCTACGAGCAGTACTTC | TRBJ2-7 | . | . | TRBV6-1
CASSVTSGTSGNLETQYF | TGTGCCAGCAGCGTAACGTCCGGGACTAGCGGGAATCTAGAGACCCAGTACTTC | TRBJ2-5 | . | TRBD2 | TRBV13
CASSSPLDSANYGYTF | TGTGCCAGCAGTTCTCCTTTGGACAGTGCGAACTATGGCTACACCTTC | TRBJ1-2 | . | . | TRBV6-6
CASSPLTGGIISNQPQHF | TGTGCCAGCAGTCCTCTGACAGGGGGGATTATTAGCAATCAGCCCCAGCATTTT | TRBJ1-5 | . | TRBD1 | TRBV28
CASSFGSGQNNEKLFF | TGCGCCAGCAGCTTTGGGTCGGGACAGAATAATGAAAAACTGTTTTTT | TRBJ1-4 | . | TRBD1 | TRBV5-1
CASSLGGGSETQYF | TGTGCCAGCAGCTTAGGGGGGGGATCGGAGACCCAGTACTTC | TRBJ2-5 | . | TRBD2 | TRBV7-2
CASIAVAGASYGYTF | TGTGCCAGCATAGCAGTGGCAGGGGCCTCGTATGGCTACACCTTC | TRBJ1-2 | . | . | TRBV2
CASSPNQGGTQYF | TGTGCCAGCAGTCCCAACCAAGGGGGAACGCAGTATTTT | TRBJ2-3 | . | . | TRBV6-5
CATSREAGAGANVLTF | TGTGCCACCAGCAGAGAGGCAGGGGCTGGGGCCAACGTCCTGACTTTC | TRBJ2-6 | . | . | TRBV15
CASGGTGGLSEQYF | TGTGCCAGTGGTGGGACAGGGGGACTCAGCGAGCAGTACTTC | TRBJ2-7 | . | TRBD1 | TRBV19
CASSLKSGTVAGGPSYEQYF | TGCGCCAGCAGCTTAAAATCCGGGACAGTAGCGGGAGGGCCTTCCTACGAGCAGTACTTC | TRBJ2-7 | . | TRBD2 | TRBV5-1
CASSQDLSRFPHGYTF | TGTGCCAGCAGCCAAGATCTCTCCCGGTTTCCCCATGGCTACACCTTC | TRBJ1-2 | . | . | TRBV14
CASSLDSSYEQYF | TGTGCCAGCAGCCTGGACAGCTCCTACGAGCAGTACTTC | TRBJ2-7 | . | . | TRBV7-6
CASSLRGGLQETQYF | TGTGCCAGCAGCTTAAGGGGGGGGCTACAAGAGACCCAGTACTTC | TRBJ2-5 | . | . | TRBV7-7
CASSPGPNSGNTIYF | TGTGCCAGCAGCCCCGGTCCCAACTCTGGAAACACCATATATTTT | TRBJ1-3 | . | . | TRBV7-6
CASRRDGELFF | TGTGCCAGCAGAAGAGACGGGGAGCTGTTTTTT | TRBJ2-2 | . | . | TRBV6-5
CASSLGQGREGYEQYF | TGTGCCAGCAGCTTAGGCCAGGGCAGGGAAGGGTACGAGCAGTACTTC | TRBJ2-7 | . | . | TRBV7-2
CASSPRTGGFNYGYTF | TGTGCCAGCAGCCCTCGGACAGGGGGCTTCAACTATGGCTACACCTTC | TRBJ1-2 | . | TRBD1 | TRBV14
CSVEDPRQGSNTEAFF | TGCAGCGTTGAAGATCCGCGACAGGGATCGAACACTGAAGCTTTCTTT | TRBJ1-1 | once | TRBD1 | TRBV29-1
CASKGTFLRAHEQYF | TGTGCCAGCAAGGGAACGTTTCTCAGGGCCCACGAGCAGTACTTC | TRBJ2-7 | . | . | TRBV6-5
CASSQPSGTSYNEQFF | TGCGCCAGCAGCCAGCCGAGCGGGACCTCCTACAATGAGCAGTTCTTC | TRBJ2-1 | . | TRBD2 | TRBV4-1
CASSSASGRTGELFF | TGTGCCAGCAGCTCGGCTAGCGGGAGAACCGGGGAGCTGTTTTTT | TRBJ2-2 | . | TRBD2 | TRBV7-2
CASSRGTGGNEKLFF | TGCGCCAGCAGCCGGGGGACAGGGGGTAATGAAAAACTGTTTTTT | TRBJ1-4 | . | TRBD1 | TRBV4-3
CASSPLAGGLNEQYF | TGTGCCAGCTCACCCTTAGCGGGAGGACTGAACGAGCAGTACTTC | TRBJ2-7 | . | TRBD2 | TRBV18
CASGRTGMKSPLHF | TGTGCCAGCGGACGTACAGGGATGAAATCACCCCTCCACTTT | TRBJ1-6 | . | . | TRBV6-5
CASSLGATTGALDEQYF | TGTGCCAGCAGCTTAGGAGCTACGACAGGGGCCCTCGACGAGCAGTACTTC | TRBJ2-7 | . | TRBD1 | TRBV11-3
CASSLTSGRFQETQYF | TGTGCCAGCAGCTTAACTAGCGGGAGGTTCCAAGAGACCCAGTACTTC | TRBJ2-5 | . | TRBD2 | TRBV7-9
CAAQGGRSGNEQFF | TGTGCCGCGCAAGGGGGCAGGTCGGGGAATGAGCAGTTCTTC | TRBJ2-1 | . | TRBD1 | TRBV28
CASSYSIVGGTEAFF | TGTGCCAGCAGTTACTCGATCGTAGGCGGCACTGAAGCTTTCTTT | TRBJ1-1 | . | . | TRBV6-5
CASSLGEGGAPLSGNQPQHF | TGCGCCAGCAGCCTGGGCGAGGGGGGGGCTCCACTTTCAGGCAATCAGCCCCAGCATTTT | TRBJ1-5 | . | . | TRBV5-1
CASSSAFRNKAGGPDEQYF | TGTGCCAGCAGCAGCGCTTTTAGGAATAAAGCGGGAGGGCCTGACGAGCAGTACTTC | TRBJ2-7 | . | TRBD2 | TRBV27
CASSVDGTGSEKLFF | TGTGCCAGCAGCGTAGATGGGACAGGGAGCGAAAAACTGTTTTTT | TRBJ1-4 | . | TRBD1 | TRBV9
CASSPSGSQDTQYF | TGTGCCAGCAGCCCTAGCGGGTCTCAGGATACGCAGTATTTT | TRBJ2-3 | . | TRBD2 | TRBV7-9
CASSPGDHYEQYF | TGTGCCAGCTCACCGGGAGACCACTACGAGCAGTACTTC | TRBJ2-7 | . | . | TRBV18
CASSVGLQGGSVNGYTF | TGTGCCAGCAGCGTAGGTCTACAGGGAGGGTCTGTGAATGGCTACACCTTC | TRBJ1-2 | . | . | TRBV9
CASSLAQGSGNTIYF | TGTGCCAGTAGTTTGGCCCAGGGGTCTGGAAACACCATATATTTT | TRBJ1-3 | . | . | TRBV19
CASSLAQGNSPLHF | TGTGCCAGCAGCTTAGCCCAGGGAAATTCACCCCTCCACTTT | TRBJ1-6 | . | . | TRBV7-2
CASSLLSGGAGELFF | TGTGCCAGCAGCTTACTATCGGGGGGGGCCGGGGAGCTGTTTTTT | TRBJ2-2 | . | TRBD2 | TRBV11-2
CASSYEGAFDGYTF | TGTGCCAGCAGTTATGAGGGGGCCTTCGATGGCTACACCTTC | TRBJ1-2 | . | TRBD1 | TRBV6-5
CASRGRQGNDGYTF | TGTGCCAGTAGGGGTCGACAGGGAAATGATGGCTACACCTTC | TRBJ1-2 | . | TRBD1 | TRBV19
CASSFLQRERGNEQFF | TGTGCCAGCAGCTTCCTACAGCGGGAACGTGGCAATGAGCAGTTCTTC | TRBJ2-1 | . | TRBD2 | TRBV7-6
CASSFGPKRGNQPQHF | TGTGCCAGCAGTTTCGGGCCCAAGAGGGGCAATCAGCCCCAGCATTTT | TRBJ1-5 | . | . | TRBV28
CASSKGLAAFVDTQYF | TGTGCCAGCAGCAAAGGGCTAGCGGCTTTCGTGGATACGCAGTATTTT | TRBJ2-3 | . | . | TRBV21-1
CASSLFGTGGYEQYF | TGTGCCAGCAGCTTATTCGGGACAGGGGGCTACGAGCAGTACTTC | TRBJ2-7 | . | TRBD1 | TRBV13
CASSLGGSDTGELFF | TGTGCCAGCAGCTTAGGGGGGTCGGACACCGGGGAGCTGTTTTTT | TRBJ2-2 | . | . | TRBV28
CAWSERTEAFF | TGTGCCTGGAGTGAGCGCACTGAAGCTTTCTTT | TRBJ1-1 | once | . | TRBV30
CASSLGRAGLQTQYF | TGTGCCAGCAGCTTAGGACGGGCAGGGCTTCAGACCCAGTACTTC | TRBJ2-5 | . | . | TRBV7-2
CASSTFTGNGNQPQHF | TGTGCCAGCAGCACTTTTACAGGGAACGGGAATCAGCCCCAGCATTTT | TRBJ1-5 | . | . | TRBV7-2